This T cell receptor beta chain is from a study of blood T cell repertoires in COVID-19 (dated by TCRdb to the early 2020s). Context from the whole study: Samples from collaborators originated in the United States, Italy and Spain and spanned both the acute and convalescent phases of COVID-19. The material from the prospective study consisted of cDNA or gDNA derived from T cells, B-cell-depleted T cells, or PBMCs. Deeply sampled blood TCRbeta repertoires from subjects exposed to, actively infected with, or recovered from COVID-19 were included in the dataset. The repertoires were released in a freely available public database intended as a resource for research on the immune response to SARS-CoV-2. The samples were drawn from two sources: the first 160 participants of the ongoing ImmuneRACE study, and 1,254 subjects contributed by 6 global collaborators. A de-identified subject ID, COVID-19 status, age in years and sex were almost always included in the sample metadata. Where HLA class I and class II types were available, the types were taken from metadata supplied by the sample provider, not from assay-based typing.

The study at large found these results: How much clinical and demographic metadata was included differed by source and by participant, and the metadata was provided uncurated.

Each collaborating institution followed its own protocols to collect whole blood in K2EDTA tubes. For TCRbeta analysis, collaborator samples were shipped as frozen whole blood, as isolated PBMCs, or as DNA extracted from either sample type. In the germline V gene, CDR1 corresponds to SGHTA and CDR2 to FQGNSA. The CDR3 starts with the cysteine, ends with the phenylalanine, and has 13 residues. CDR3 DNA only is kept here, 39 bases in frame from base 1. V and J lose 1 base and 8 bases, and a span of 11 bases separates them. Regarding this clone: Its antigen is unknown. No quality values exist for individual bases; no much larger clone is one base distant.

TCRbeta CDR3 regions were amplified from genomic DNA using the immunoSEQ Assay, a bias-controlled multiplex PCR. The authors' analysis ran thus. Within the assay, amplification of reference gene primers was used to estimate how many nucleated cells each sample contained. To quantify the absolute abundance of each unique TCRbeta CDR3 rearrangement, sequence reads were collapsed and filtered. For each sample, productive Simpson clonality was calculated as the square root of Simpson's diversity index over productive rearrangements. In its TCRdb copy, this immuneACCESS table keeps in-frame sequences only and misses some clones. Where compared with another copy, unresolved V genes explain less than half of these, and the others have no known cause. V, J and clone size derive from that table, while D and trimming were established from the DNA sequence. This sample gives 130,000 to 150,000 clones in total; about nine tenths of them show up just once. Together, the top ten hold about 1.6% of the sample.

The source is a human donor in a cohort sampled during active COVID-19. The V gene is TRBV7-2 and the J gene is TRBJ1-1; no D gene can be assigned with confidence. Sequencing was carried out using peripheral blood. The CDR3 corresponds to CASSLGASLEAFF. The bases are TGTGCCAGCAGCTTAGGGGCAAGCCTCGAAGCTTTCTTT.